The present TCR beta chain was sequenced within a study of cytomegalovirus exposure and HLA in healthy donors. PCR used 60 Vbeta primers and 13 Jbeta primers. Assay: immunoSEQ multiplex PCR; the TCRdb copy retains only in-frame clones and omits some. The profile shows some 150,000 clones, around 85% of them singletons. CDR1 GTSNPN and CDR2 SVGIG come from the germline V gene (reference sequence). The CDR3 has 15 residues. Trimming removed 4 bases at V and 0 bases at J, with 15 bases between. Sample: PBMCs. This clonotype originated in a female donor in good health and CMV-seronegative. The rearrangement joins TRBV30 to TRBJ1-1; TRBD1 might be the D (5 bases). CDR3 nucleotide sequence: TGTGCCTGGATCTGGGGGGGGAACATGAACACTGAAGCTTTCTTT. Its translation is CAWIWGGNMNTEAFF.